This T cell receptor beta chain was obtained from a study of T-cell reconstitution after alpha-beta-depleted transplantation in children. Researchers prepared the TCRbeta library using unique molecular identifiers, the study reports. In TCRdb, the PCR reads were re-called with MiXCR into one record per CDR3 protein. This sample has 200,000 or so distinct CDR3 sequences, with 8.4% found just once. This clonotype occurred a few times. What it binds is unknown. Study-wide findings and caveats: From newly produced T cells came most of the T-cell counts and diversity one year after transplant. Alpha-beta T cells present about two months after transplant were reported to originate from several hundred expanded graft clones. High day-60 TCRbeta diversity in some patients came from surviving recipient T cells and thymic progenitors.

The clonotype comes from a male patient between 2 and 10 years old who had a stem cell transplant for acute myeloid leukemia, so the T cells may come from the graft donor. Sequencing used PBMCs, mostly from graft donor cells, obtained 360 days after TCRalphabeta/CD19-depleted stem cell transplant.

The CDR3 loop is CASRQSRLAGPADNEQFF. As DNA, the CDR3 is TGTGCCAGCAGGCAGTCGCGGCTAGCGGGACCCGCTGACAATGAGCAGTTCTTC. The rearrangement uses TRBV11-2 and TRBJ2-1; the match to TRBD2 covers 9 bases. Germline V gene sequence: CDR1 SGHAT, CDR2 FQNNGV. The V and J ends lost 6 bases and 5 bases, in that order; junction bases with no gene match: 17. The CDR3 contains 18 residues. Full variable domain (rest looked up from reference TRBV11-2 and TRBJ2-1): EAGVAQSPRYKIIEKRQSVAFWCNPISGHATLYWYQQILGQGPKLLIQFQNNGVVDDSQLPKDRFSAERLKGVDSTLKIQPAKLEDSAVYLCASRQSRLAGPADNEQFFGPGTRLTVL.